This T cell receptor beta chain was sequenced in a study of blood T cell repertoires in COVID-19. Study details: Sites across the United States, Italy and Spain contributed samples from acute and convalescent COVID-19.

Authors' data handling: Amplification with reference gene primers provided the estimates of nucleated cell counts. Measured with immunoSEQ multiplex PCR; TCRdb has only the in-frame clones, and not every one. V and J calls and clone size are those listed in that table; D and trimming were worked out from the DNA. The repertoire includes some 22,000 clones, approximately 80% of them detected once, and 40% to 60% sits in the top ten. CDR1 DFQATT and CDR2 SNEGSKA come from the germline V gene (reference sequence). The CDR3 covers 11 residues. Trimming at V came to 8 bases and at J to 12 bases, leaving 6 bases not matched to a gene.

The chain has TRBV20-1 and TRBJ2-7; 14 bases agree with TRBD2. The TCR sequence derives from a man between 65 and 85 years old with acute or convalescent COVID-19. Input material: peripheral blood. The CDR3 sequence is CSSGTSGRLYF. The CDR3 DNA is TGCAGTTCCGGGACTAGCGGGAGACTGTACTTC.